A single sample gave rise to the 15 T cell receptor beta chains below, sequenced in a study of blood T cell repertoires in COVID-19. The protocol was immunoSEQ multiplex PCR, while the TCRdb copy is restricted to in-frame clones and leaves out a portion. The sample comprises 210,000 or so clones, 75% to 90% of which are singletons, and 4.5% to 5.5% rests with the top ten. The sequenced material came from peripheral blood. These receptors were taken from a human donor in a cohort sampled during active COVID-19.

The CDR3: CASSIGYRGLSPGANVLTF. CDR3 nucleotides: TGTGCCAGTAGTATCGGGTACAGGGGGCTAAGTCCTGGGGCCAACGTCCTGACTTTC. The chain carries TRBV19 and TRBJ2-6, with 9 bases matching TRBD1. V was pared by 3 bases and J by 2 bases, with 11 bases of the junction left unmatched. Germline CDR1 is LNHDA and CDR2 is SQIVND (reference sequence). This CDR3 region has 19 residues.

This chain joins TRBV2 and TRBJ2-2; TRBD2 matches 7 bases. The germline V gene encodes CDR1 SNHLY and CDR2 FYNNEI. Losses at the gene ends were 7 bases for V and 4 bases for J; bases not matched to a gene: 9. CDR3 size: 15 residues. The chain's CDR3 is CASTPGEGRTGELFF. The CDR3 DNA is TGTGCCAGCACCCCCGGGGAGGGGCGCACCGGGGAGCTGTTTTTT.

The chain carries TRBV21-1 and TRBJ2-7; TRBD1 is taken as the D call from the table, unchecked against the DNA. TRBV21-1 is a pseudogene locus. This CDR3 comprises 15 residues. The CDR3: CASSKVLDRGYEQYF. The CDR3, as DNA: TGTGCCAGCAGCAAAGTATTAGACAGGGGGTACGAGCAGTACTTC.

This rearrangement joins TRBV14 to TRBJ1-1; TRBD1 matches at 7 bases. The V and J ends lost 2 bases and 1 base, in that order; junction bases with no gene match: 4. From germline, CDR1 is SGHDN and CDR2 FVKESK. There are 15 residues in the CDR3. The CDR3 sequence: CASSQYRGQNTEAFF. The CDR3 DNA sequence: TGTGCCAGCAGCCAATACAGGGGACAGAACACTGAAGCTTTCTTT.

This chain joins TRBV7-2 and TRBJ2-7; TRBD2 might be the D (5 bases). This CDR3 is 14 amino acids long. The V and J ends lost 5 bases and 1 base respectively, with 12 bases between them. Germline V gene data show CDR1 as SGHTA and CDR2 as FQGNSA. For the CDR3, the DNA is TGTGCCAGCAGCCTTACTAGTAGTTCCTACGAGCAGTACTTC. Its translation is CASSLTSSSYEQYF. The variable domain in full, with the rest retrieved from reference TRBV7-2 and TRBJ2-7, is GAGVSQSPSNKVTEKGKDVELRCDPISGHTALYWYRQSLGQGLEFLIYFQGNSAPDKSGLPSDRFSAERTGGSVSTLTIQRTQQEDSAVYLCASSLTSSSYEQYFGPGTRLTVT.

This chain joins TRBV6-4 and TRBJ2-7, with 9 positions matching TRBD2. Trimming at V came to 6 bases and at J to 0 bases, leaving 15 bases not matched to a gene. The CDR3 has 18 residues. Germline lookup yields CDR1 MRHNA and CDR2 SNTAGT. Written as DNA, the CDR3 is TGTGCCAGCAGAATTTTAGGCACTAGCGGGTACAGCTCCTACGAGCAGTACTTC. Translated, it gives CASRILGTSGYSSYEQYF.

The CDR3 sequence is CASSLSQGAETQYF. The CDR3 coding sequence is TGTGCCAGCAGCTTATCGCAGGGGGCAGAGACCCAGTACTTC. The gene calls are TRBV7-9 and TRBJ2-5, with 8 positions matching TRBD1. From germline, CDR1 is SEHNR and CDR2 FQNEAQ (reference sequence). The V and J ends lost 2 bases and 4 bases, in that order; junction bases with no gene match: 3. The CDR3 totals 14 residues.

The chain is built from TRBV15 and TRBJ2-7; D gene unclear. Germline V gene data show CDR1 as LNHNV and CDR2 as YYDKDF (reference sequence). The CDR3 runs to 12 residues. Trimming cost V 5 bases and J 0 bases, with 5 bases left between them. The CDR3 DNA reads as TGTGCCACCAGCCAGGACTCCTACGAGCAGTACTTC. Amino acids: CATSQDSYEQYF. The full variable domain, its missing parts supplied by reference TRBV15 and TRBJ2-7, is DAMVIQNPRYQVTQFGKPVTLSCSQTLNHNVMYWYQQKSSQAPKLLFHYYDKDFNNEADTPDNFQSRRPNTSFCFLDIRSPGLGDTAMYLCATSQDSYEQYFGPGTRLTVT.

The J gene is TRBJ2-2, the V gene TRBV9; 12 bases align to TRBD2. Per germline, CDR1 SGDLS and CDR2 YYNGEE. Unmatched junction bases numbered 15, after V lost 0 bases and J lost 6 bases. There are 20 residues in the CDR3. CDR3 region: CASSVGVWLAGGELPGELFF. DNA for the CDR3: TGTGCCAGCAGCGTAGGGGTCTGGCTAGCGGGAGGGGAGTTACCCGGGGAGCTGTTTTTT.

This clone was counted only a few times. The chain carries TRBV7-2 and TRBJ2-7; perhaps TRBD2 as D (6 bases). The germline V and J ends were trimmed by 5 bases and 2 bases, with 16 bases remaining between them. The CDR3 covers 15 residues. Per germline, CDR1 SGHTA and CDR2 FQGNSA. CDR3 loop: CASSQGASVAYEQYF. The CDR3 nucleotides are TGTGCCAGCAGCCAAGGGGCTAGCGTAGCCTACGAGCAGTACTTC.

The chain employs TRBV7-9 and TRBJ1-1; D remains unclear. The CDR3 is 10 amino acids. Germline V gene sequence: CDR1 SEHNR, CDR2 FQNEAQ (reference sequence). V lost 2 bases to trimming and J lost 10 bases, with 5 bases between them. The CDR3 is CASSLYSAFF. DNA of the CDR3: TGTGCCAGCAGCTTATACTCAGCTTTCTTT.

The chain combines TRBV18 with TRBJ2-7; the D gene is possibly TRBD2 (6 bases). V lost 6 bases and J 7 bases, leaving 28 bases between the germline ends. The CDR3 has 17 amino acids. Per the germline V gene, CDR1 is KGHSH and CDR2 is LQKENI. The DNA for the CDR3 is TGTGCCAGCTCGCGCGCCGGGGGAAGTGGGGGGATTAAAGAGCAGTACTTC. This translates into CASSRAGGSGGIKEQYF.

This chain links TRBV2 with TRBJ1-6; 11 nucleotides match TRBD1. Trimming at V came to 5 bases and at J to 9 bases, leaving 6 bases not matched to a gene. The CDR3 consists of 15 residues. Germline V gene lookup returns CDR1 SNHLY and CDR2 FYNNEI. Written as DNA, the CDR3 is TGTGCCAGCAGTTATACCGGGACAGGGGGTTCACCCCTCCACTTT. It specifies CASSYTGTGGSPLHF. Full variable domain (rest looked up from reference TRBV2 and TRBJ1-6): EPEVTQTPSHQVTQMGQEVILRCVPISNHLYFYWYRQILGQKVEFLVSFYNNEISEKSEIFDDQFSVERPDGSNFTLKIRSTKLEDSAMYFCASSYTGTGGSPLHFGNGTRLTVT.

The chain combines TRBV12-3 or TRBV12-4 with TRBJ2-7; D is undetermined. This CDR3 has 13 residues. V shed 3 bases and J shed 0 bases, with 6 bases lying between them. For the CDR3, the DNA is TGTGCCAGCAGTTTTCTGTTCTCCTACGAGCAGTACTTC. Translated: CASSFLFSYEQYF.

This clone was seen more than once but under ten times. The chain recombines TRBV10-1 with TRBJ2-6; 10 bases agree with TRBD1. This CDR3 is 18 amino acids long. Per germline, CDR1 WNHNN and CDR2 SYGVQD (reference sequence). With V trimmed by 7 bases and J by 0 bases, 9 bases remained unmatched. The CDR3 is CASTPGTGDVSGANVLTF. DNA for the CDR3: TGCGCCAGCACCCCCGGGACAGGGGATGTCTCTGGGGCCAACGTCCTGACTTTC.